This is a list of T cell receptor beta chains from one sample in a study of blood T cell repertoires in COVID-19. The repertoire was sequenced with immunoSEQ multiplex PCR; TCRdb's copy has only in-frame clones and lacks some. Counted here are 120,000 or so clones, 75% to 90% occurring once; the ten biggest clones make up 25% to 35%. Source material: peripheral blood. These receptors all come from an older woman with acute or convalescent COVID-19. The conserved cysteine and the conserved F or W are not part of the CDR3 here. D genes are given only for firm matches.

V gene,D gene,CDR3 length,CDR3 protein
TRBV3-1/TRBV3-2,-,10,ASSPNLNEQF
TRBV6-5,TRBD1,11,ASSLQGAGEQF
TRBV15,TRBD1,13,ATSSARGLNQPQH
TRBV12-3/TRBV12-4,-,11,ASSFQQGTEAF
TRBV5-1,-,12,ASSFGTITGELF
TRBV13,TRBD1,13,ASSLGGQGNTEAF
TRBV7-9,TRBD2,13,ASSRGLAGTGELF
TRBV6-2/TRBV6-3,-,12,ASSYGLATDTQY
TRBV19,-,15,ASSIRVGAYSNQPQH
TRBV5-4,-,15,ASSPGSPGTSSTKQY
TRBV30,TRBD2,13,AWIPTSGVGYTQY
TRBV19,TRBD1,12,ASILGQGGTEAF
TRBV28,-,14,ASSYPFAGGNQPQH
TRBV20-1,TRBD1,9,SADREYGYT
TRBV30,-,14,AWTSLGTSSGNTIY
TRBV6-5,-,13,ASSYSAGSDQPQH
TRBV2,-,11,ASLQGMRNEQF
TRBV19,TRBD1,16,ASSIDPPNRGSGNTIY
TRBV19,-,13,ASSIGRLPNQPQH
TRBV28,-,14,ASSRRAGRSYNEQF
TRBV28,-,12,ASSFQAGEETQY
TRBV12-3/TRBV12-4,-,9,ASRRYDEQF
TRBV18,-,11,ASSLSTSYGYT
TRBV6-5,TRBD1,13,ASSYSIGGNEKLF
TRBV19,-,12,ASSPGTQSYEQY
TRBV27,-,12,ASSFGQNQETQY
TRBV4-2,TRBD2,13,ASSQGTSGSETQY
TRBV6-5,-,11,ASRTRSDRKLF